This T cell receptor (beta chain) was sequenced in a study of human thymus T cells. The CDR3 consists of 13 residues. Trimming removed 7 bases from V and 2 bases from J, with 11 bases in between. Germline CDR1 SGHVT, CDR2 SQSDAQ. Clones were sequenced by immunoSEQ multiplex PCR, and TCRdb holds only the in-frame ones, with some missing. The sample has tens of thousands of clones, approximately 95% seen once; the top ten hold under 0.2%. Sequencing was carried out using blood. The source of this sequence is a girl less than two years old with a congenital heart defect but otherwise immunologically healthy. This sequence joins TRBV7-4 and TRBJ2-5; D tentatively reads TRBD1 or TRBD2 (5 bases each). The CDR3 sequence: CASTRGRQETQYF. The CDR3 nucleotides are TGTGCCAGCACCCGGGGCCGACAAGAGACCCAGTACTTC.